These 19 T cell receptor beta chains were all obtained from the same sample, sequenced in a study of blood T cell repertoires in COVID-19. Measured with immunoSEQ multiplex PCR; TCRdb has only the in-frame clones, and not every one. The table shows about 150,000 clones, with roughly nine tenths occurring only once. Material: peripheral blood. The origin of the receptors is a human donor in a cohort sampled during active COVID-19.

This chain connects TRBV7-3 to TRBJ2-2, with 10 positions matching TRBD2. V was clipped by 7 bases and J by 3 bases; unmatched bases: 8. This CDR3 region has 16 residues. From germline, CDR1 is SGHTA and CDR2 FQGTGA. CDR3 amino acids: CASNLRTSGYTGELFF. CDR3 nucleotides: TGTGCCAGCAACCTAAGGACTAGCGGTTACACCGGGGAGCTGTTTTTT. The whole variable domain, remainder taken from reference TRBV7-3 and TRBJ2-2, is GAGVSQTPSNKVTEKGKYVELRCDPISGHTALYWYRQSLGQGPEFLIYFQGTGAADDSGLPNDRFFAVRPEGSVSTLKIQRTERGDSAVYLCASNLRTSGYTGELFFGEGSRLTVL.

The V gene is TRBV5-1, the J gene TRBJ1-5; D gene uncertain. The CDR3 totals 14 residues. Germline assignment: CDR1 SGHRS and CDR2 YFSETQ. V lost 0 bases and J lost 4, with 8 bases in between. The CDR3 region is CASSLDQTNQPQHF. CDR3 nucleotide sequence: TGCGCCAGCAGCTTGGATCAGACAAATCAGCCCCAGCATTTT.

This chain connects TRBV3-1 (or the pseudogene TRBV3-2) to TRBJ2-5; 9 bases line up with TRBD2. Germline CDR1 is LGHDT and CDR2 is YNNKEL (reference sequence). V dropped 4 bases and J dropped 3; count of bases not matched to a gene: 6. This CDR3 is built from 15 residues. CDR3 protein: CASSLSGGPEETQYF. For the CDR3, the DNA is TGTGCCAGCAGCCTTAGCGGGGGCCCGGAAGAGACCCAGTACTTC.

The CDR3 sequence: CASSQNIDSYREQFF. In nucleotides, the CDR3 is TGCGCCAGCAGCCAGAATATAGACTCATATAGGGAGCAGTTCTTC. This chain connects TRBV4-3 to TRBJ2-1; no clear D. The CDR3 has 15 residues. Trimming removed 3 bases at V and 10 bases at J, with 19 bases between. The germline V gene encodes CDR1 LGHNA and CDR2 YSLEER.

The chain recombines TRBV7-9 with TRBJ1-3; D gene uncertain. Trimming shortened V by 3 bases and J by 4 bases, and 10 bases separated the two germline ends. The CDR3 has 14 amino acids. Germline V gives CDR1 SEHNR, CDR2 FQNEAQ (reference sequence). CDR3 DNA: TGTGCCAGCAGCTTGGGCGCGACGGGAAACACCATATATTTT. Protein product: CASSLGATGNTIYF.

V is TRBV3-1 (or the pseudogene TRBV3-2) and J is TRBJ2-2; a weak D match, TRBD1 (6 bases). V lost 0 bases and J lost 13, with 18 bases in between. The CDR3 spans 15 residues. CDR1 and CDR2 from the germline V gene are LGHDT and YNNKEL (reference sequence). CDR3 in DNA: TGTGCCAGCAGCCAAGATCTAACAGGGTCTGGGTCGCTGTTTTTT. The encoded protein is CASSQDLTGSGSLFF.

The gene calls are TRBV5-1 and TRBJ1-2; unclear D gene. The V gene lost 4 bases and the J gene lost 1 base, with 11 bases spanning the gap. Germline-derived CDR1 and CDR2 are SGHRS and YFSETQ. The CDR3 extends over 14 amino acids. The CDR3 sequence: CASSPTVNNYGYTF. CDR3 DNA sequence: TGCGCCAGCAGCCCTACAGTGAATAACTATGGCTACACCTTC. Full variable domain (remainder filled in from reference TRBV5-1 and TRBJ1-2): KAGVTQTPRYLIKTRGQQVTLSCSPISGHRSVSWYQQTPGQGLQFLFEYFSETQRNKGNFPGRFSGRQFSNSRSEMNVSTLELGDSALYLCASSPTVNNYGYTFGSGTRLTVV.

CDR3 nucleotides: TGTGCCAGCAGCCACCCTAACCACCCGGGACAGGCTGCTAACTATGGCTACACCTTC. Translation: CASSHPNHPGQAANYGYTF. This chain uses TRBV3-1 (or the pseudogene TRBV3-2) with TRBJ1-2; TRBD1 agrees at 8 bases. CDR1 is LGHDT and CDR2 is YNNKEL in the germline V gene (reference sequence). The J segment lost 0 bases and the V segment lost 3 bases, leaving 15 bases of the junction unmatched. The CDR3 spans 19 residues.

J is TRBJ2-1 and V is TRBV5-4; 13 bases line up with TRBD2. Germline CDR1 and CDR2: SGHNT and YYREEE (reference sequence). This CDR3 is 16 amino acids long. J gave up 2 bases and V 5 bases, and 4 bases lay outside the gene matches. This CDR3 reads CASRVTSGGAYNEQFF. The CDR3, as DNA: TGTGCCAGCAGGGTTACTAGCGGGGGGGCCTACAATGAGCAGTTCTTC. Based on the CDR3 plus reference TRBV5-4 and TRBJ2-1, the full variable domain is ETGVTQSPTHLIKTRGQQVTLRCSSQSGHNTVSWYQQALGQGPQFIFQYYREEENGRGNFPPRFSGLQFPNYSSELNVNALELDDSALYLCASRVTSGGAYNEQFFGPGTRLTVL.

CDR3 in amino acids: CASSYRAGPGGDTEAFF. Here the CDR3 DNA reads TGTGCCAGCAGTTATAGGGCAGGCCCGGGGGGGGACACTGAAGCTTTCTTT. The J gene is TRBJ1-1, the V gene TRBV7-6, with D possibly matching TRBD1 (5 bases). This CDR3 spans 17 amino acids. V was trimmed by 6 bases and J by 3 bases, leaving 23 bases between them. Germline-derived CDR1 and CDR2 are SGHVS and FNYEAQ.

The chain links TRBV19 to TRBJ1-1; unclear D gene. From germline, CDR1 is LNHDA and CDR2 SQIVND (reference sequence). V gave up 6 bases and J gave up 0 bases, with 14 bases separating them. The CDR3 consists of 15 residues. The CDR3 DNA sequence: TGTGCCAGTAGCGACTCTAGATACATGAACACTGAAGCTTTCTTT. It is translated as CASSDSRYMNTEAFF.

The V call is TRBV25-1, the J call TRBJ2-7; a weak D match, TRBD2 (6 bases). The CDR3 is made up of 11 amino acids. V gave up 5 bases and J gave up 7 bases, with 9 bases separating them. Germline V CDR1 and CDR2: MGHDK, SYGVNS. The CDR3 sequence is CASSRGLEQYF. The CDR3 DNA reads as TGTGCCAGCAGTAGGGGACTTGAGCAGTACTTC.

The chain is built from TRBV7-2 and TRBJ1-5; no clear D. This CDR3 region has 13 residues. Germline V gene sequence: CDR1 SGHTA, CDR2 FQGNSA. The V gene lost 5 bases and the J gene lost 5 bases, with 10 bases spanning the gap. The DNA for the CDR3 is TGTGCCAGCAGCCCGACGGGGTATCAGCCCCAGCATTTT. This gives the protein CASSPTGYQPQHF.

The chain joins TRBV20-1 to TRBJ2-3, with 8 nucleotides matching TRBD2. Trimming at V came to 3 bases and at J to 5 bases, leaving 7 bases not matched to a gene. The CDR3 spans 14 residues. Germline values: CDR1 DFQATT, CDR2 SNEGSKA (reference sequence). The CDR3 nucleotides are TGCAGTGCTAGTAGGCGGGGGGTGGGAGATACGCAGTATTTT. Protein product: CSASRRGVGDTQYF.

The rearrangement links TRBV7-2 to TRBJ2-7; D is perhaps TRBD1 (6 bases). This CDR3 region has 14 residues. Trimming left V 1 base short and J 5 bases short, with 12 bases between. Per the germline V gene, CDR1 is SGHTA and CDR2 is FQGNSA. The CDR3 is CASSLVTGSNEQYF. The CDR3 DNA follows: TGTGCCAGCAGCTTAGTAACAGGGTCTAACGAGCAGTACTTC.

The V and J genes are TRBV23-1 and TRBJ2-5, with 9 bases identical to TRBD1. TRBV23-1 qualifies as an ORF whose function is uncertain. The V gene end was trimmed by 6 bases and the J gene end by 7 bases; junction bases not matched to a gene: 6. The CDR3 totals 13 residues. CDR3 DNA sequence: TGCGCCAGCAGCCCGACAGGGGGGGGGACCCAGTACTTC. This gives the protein CASSPTGGGTQYF.

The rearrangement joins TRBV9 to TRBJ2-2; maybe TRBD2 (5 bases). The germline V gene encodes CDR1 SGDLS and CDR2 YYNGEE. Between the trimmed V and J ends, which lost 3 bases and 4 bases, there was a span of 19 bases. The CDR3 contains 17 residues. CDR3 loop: CASSGYFDVAGTGELFF. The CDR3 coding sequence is TGTGCCAGCAGCGGGTACTTCGACGTCGCGGGCACCGGGGAGCTGTTTTTT.

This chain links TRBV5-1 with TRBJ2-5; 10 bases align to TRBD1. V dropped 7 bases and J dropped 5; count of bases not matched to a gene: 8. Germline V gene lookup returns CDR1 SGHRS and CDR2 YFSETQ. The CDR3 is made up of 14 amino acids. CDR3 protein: CASGLDRGRETQYF. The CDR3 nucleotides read TGCGCCAGCGGCCTCGACAGGGGGCGTGAGACCCAGTACTTC.

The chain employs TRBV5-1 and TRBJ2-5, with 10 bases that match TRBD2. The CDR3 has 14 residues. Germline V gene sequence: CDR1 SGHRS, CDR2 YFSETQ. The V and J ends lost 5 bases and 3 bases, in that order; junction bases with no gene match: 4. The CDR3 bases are TGCGCCAGCAGGATCAGCGGGGGGGAAGAGACCCAGTACTTC. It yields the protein CASRISGGEETQYF.